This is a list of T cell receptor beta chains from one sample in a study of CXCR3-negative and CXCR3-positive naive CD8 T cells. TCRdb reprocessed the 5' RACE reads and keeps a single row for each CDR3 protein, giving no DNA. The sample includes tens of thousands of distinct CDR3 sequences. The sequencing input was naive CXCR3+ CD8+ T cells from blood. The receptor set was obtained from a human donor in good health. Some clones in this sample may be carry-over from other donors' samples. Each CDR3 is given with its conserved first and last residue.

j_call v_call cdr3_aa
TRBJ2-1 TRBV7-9 CASSLSSGRATWQFF
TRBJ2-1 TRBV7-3 CASRLSGGAVEQFF
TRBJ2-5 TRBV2 CASTEGRDQETQYF
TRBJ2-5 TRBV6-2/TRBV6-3 CASSPQETQYF
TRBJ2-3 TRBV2 CASSEPGGATDTQYF
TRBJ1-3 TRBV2 CASSERNRGAGNTIYF
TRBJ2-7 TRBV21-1 CASSATGAYEQYF
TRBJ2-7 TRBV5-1 CASSSDPYEQYF
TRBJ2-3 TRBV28 CASSFGTQGEDTQYF
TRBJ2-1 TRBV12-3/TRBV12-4 CASSPLLGIDEQFF
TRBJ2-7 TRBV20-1 CSARRDRDITYEQYF
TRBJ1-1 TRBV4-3 CASSQDPHGVNTEAFF
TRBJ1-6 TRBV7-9 CASSLPFESPLHF
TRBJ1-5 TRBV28 CASSFGGKGNQPQHF
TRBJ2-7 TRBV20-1 CSALSRETYEQYF
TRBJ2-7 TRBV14 CASSQGTLTGSYEQYF
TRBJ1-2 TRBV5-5 CASRQEEGDNYGYTF
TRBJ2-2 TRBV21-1 CASSPQTPEQGRDTGELFF
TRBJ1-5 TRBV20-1 CSARWQGWDGNQPQHF
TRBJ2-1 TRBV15 CATSNGGRGNEQFF
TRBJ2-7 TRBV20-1 CSAREAGTGLYEQYF
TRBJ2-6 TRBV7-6 CASSRTGANVLTF
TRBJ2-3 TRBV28 CASSLQRDTQYF